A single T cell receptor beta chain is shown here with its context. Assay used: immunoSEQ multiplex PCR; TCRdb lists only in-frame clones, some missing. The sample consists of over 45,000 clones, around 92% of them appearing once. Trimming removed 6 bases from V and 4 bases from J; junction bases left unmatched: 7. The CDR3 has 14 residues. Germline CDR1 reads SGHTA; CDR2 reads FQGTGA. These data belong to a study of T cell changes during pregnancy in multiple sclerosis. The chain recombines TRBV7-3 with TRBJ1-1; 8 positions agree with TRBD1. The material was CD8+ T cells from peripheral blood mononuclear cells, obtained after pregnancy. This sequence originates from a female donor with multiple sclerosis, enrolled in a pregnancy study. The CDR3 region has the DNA TGTGCCAGCAGTCCCAGGGGGCAGGGCACTGAAGCTTTCTTT. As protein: CASSPRGQGTEAFF.